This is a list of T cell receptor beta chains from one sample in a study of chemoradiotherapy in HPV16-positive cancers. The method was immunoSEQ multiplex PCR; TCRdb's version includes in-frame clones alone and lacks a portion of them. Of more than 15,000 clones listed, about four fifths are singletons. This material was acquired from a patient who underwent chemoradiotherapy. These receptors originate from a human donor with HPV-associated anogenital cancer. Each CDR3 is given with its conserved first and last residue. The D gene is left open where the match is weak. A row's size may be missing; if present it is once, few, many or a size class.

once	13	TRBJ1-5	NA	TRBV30	CAWTPGDAEPQHF	TGTGCCTGGACCCCGGGGGACGCGGAGCCCCAGCATTTT
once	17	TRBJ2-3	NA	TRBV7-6	CASSLEGAGEEADTQYF	TGTGCCAGCAGCTTAGAGGGCGCGGGCGAGGAGGCAGATACGCAGTATTTT
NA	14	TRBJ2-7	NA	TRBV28	CASSPGGSAYEQYF	TGTGCCAGCAGTCCCGGGGGTTCGGCTTACGAGCAGTACTTC
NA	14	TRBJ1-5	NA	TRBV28	CASSSPRGNQPQHF	TGTGCCAGCAGTTCCCCGCGAGGGAATCAGCCCCAGCATTTT
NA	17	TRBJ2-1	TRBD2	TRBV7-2	CASRPLTPGTSVYEQFF	TGTGCCAGCAGGCCTTTAACCCCCGGGACTAGCGTTTATGAGCAGTTCTTC
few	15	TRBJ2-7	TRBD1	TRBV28	CASSPGTGDSYEQYF	TGTGCCAGCAGCCCCGGGACAGGGGACTCCTACGAGCAGTACTTC
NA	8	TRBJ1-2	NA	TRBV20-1	CSARGYTF	TGCAGTGCTCGAGGCTACACCTTC
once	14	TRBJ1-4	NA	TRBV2	CASRAPHGGEKLFF	TGTGCCAGCAGGGCTCCACATGGGGGTGAAAAACTGTTTTTT
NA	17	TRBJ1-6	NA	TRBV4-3	CASSQVQTSSYNSPLHF	TGCGCCAGCAGCCAAGTACAGACGAGCTCCTATAATTCACCCCTCCACTTT
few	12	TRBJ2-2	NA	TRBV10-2	CASHGETGELFF	TGCGCCAGCCACGGTGAGACCGGGGAGCTGTTTTTT
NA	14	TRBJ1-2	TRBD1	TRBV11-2	CASSLAQGAQGYTF	TGTGCCAGCAGCTTGGCCCAGGGGGCGCAAGGCTACACCTTC
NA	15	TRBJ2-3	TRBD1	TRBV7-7	CASSPRTGGIDTQYF	TGTGCTAGCAGCCCCAGGACAGGGGGTATAGATACGCAGTATTTT
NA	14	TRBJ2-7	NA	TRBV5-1	CASSSPDRRYEQYF	TGCGCCAGCAGCTCCCCCGACAGGCGCTACGAGCAGTACTTC
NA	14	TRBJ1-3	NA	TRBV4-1	CASSQGHSGNTIYF	TGCGCCAGCAGCCAAGGCCACTCTGGAAACACCATATATTTT
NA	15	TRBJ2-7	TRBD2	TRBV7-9	CASSLQAGGMYEQYF	TGTGCCAGCAGCTTACAAGCGGGGGGAATGTACGAGCAGTACTTC